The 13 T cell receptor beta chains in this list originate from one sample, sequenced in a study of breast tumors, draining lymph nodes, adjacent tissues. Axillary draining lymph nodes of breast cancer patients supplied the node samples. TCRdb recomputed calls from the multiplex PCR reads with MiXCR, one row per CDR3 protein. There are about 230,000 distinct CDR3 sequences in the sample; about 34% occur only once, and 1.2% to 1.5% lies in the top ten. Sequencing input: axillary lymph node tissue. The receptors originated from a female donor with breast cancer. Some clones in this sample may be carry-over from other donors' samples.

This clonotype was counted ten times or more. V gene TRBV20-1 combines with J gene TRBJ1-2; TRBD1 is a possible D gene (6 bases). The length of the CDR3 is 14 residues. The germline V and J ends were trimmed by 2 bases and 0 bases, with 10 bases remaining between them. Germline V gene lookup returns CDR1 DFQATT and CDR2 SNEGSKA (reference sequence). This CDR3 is CSARTGTSNYGYTF. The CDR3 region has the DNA TGCAGTGCTAGAACAGGGACTTCTAACTATGGCTACACCTTC.

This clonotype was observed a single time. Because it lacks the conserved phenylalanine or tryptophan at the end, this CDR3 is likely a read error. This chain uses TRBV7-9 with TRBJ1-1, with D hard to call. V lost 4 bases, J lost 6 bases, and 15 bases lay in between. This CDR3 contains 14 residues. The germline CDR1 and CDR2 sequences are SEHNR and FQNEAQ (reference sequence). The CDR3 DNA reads TGTGCCAGCAGCTACCCAGGCAGAAAGTCTGAAGCTTTCATT. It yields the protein CASSYPGRKSEAFI.

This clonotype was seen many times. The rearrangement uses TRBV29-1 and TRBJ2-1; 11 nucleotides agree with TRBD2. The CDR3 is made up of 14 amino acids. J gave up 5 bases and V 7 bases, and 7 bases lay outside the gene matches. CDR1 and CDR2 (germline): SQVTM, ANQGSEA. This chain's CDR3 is CSGLTSGSNNEQFF. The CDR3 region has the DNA TGCAGCGGTTTAACTAGCGGGAGTAACAATGAGCAGTTCTTC.

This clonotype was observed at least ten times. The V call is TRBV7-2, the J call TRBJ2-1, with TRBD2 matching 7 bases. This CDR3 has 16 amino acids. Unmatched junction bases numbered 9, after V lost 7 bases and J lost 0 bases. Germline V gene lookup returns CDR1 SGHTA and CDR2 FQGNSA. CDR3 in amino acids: CASTPSLAVSYNEQFF. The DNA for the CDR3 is TGTGCCAGCACCCCGTCTCTAGCGGTCTCCTACAATGAGCAGTTCTTC.

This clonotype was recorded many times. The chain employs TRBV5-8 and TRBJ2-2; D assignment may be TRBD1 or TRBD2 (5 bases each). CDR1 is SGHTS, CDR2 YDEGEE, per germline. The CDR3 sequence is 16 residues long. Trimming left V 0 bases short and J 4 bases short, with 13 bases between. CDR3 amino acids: CASSLAIGTSTGELFF. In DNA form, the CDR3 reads TGTGCCAGCAGCTTGGCCATCGGGACGAGCACCGGGGAGCTGTTTTTT.

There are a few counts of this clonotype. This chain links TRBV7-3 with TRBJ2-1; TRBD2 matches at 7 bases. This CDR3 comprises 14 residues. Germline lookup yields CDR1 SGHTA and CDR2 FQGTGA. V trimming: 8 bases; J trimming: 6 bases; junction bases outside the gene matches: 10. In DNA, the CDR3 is TGTGCCAGCGGAATAGCGGGCGCCCGCAATGAGCAGTTCTTC. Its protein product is CASGIAGARNEQFF.

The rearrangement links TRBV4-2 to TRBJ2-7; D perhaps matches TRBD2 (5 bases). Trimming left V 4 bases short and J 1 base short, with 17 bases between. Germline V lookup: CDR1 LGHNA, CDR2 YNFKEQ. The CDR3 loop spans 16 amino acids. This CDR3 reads CASSRGGPGASYEQYF. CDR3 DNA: TGTGCCAGCAGCCGCGGAGGACCAGGCGCATCCTACGAGCAGTACTTC.

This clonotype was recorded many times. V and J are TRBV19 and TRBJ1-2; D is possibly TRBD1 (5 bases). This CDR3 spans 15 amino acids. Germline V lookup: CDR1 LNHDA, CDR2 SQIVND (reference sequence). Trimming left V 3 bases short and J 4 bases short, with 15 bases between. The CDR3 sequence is CASSMGNGAAYGYTF. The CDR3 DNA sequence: TGTGCCAGTAGTATGGGAAACGGGGCAGCCTATGGCTACACCTTC.

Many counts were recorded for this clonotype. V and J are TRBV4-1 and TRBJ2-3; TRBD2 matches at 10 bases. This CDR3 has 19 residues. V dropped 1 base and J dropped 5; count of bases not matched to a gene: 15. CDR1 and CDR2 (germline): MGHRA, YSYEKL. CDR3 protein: CASSQAGFPSGSQGDTQYF. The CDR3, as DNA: TGCGCCAGCAGCCAAGCTGGGTTCCCTAGCGGGAGTCAAGGAGATACGCAGTATTTT.

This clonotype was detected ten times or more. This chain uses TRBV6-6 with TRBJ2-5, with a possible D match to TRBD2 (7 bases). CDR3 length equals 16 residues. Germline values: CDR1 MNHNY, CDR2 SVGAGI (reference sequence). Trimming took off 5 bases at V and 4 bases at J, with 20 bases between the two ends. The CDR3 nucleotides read TGTGCCAGCAGTCACCGCCCTGGGGGGGCGGGAGAGACCCAGTACTTC. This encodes CASSHRPGGAGETQYF.

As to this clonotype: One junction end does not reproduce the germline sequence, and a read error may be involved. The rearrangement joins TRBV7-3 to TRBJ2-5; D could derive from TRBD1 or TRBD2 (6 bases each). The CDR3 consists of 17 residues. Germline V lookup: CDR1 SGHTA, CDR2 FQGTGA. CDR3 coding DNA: TGTGCCAGCGCTATCGGGAGAGGGGGGTACCTCCAAGAGCCCCAGTACTTC. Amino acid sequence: CASAIGRGGYLQEPQYF.

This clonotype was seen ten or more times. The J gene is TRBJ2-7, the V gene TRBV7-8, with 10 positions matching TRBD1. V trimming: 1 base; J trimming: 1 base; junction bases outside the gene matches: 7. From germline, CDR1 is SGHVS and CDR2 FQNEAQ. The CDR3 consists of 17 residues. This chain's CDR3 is CASSLDWWTGGSYEQYF. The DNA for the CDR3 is TGTGCCAGCAGCTTAGACTGGTGGACAGGGGGATCCTACGAGCAGTACTTC.

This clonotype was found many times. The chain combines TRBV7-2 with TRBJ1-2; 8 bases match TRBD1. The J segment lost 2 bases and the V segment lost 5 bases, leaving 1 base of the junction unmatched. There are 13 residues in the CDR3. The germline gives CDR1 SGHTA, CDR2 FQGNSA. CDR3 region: CASSRTGNYGYTF. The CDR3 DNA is TGTGCCAGCAGCCGGACAGGGAACTATGGCTACACCTTC.